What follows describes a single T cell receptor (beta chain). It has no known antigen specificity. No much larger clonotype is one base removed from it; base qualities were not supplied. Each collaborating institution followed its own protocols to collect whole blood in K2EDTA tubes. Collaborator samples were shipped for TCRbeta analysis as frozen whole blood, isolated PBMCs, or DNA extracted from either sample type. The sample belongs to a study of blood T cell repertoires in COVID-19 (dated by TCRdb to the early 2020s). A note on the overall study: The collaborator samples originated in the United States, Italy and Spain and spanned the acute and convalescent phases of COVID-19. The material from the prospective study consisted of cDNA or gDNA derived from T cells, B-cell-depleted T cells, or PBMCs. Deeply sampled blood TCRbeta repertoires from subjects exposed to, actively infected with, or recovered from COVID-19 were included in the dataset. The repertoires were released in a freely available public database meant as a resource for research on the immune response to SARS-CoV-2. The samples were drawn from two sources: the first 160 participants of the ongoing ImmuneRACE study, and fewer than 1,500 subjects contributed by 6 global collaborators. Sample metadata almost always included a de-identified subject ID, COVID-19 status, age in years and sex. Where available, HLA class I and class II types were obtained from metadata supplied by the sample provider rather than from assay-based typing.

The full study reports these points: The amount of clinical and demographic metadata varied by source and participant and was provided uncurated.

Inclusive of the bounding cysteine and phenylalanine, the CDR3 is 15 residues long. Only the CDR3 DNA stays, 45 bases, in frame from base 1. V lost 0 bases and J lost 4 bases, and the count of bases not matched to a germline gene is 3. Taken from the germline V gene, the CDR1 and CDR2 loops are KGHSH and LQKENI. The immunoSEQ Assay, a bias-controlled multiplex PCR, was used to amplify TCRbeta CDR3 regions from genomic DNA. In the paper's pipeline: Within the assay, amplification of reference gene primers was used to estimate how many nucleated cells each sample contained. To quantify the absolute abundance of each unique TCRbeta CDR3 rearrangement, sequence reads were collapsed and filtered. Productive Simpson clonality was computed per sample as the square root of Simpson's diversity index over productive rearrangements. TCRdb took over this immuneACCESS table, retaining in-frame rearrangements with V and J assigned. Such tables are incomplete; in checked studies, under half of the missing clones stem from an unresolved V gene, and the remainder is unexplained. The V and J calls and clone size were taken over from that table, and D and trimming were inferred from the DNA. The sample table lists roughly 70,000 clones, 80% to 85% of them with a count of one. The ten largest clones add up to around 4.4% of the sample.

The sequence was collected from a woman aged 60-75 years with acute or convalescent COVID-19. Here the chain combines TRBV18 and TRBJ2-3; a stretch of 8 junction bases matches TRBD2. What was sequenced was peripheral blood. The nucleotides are TGTGCCAGCTCACCACCGACTAGCGATTCAGATACGCAGTATTTT. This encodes CASSPPTSDSDTQYF.